The clone carrying this TCR beta chain was detected once. Its antigen remains unknown. This specimen belongs to a study of response to subunit inactivated influenza vaccine. Each CDR3 protein is one row after TCRdb ran MiXCR on the RT-PCR reads. The table has about 800,000 distinct CDR3 sequences, around 21% seen once. Study-wide results and limits: Authors suggested each seasonal influenza vaccination recruits few new T cells.

The CDR3 sequence is 19 residues long. Germline V gives CDR1 MDHEN, CDR2 SYDVKM. V lost 5 bases and J lost 6; bases outside the gene matches: 20. The sequencing used PBMCs from blood, collected around 5 days after vaccination. The chain has TRBV28 and TRBJ2-1; 9 nucleotides agree with TRBD2. The TCR was taken from a man aged 45 to 65 who received an inactivated influenza vaccine. CDR3 DNA: TGTGCCAGCAGTAATCGGGCCCAGAATAGCGGGAGAAGGATCAATGAGCAGTTCTTC. Its translation is CASSNRAQNSGRRINEQFF.